Following are 9 T cell receptor beta chains from one sample sequenced in a study of blood T cell repertoires in COVID-19. Using immunoSEQ multiplex PCR, the repertoire was profiled, and TCRdb retains in-frame clones only, with some absent. The sample lists about 380,000 clones; 85% were seen once. Input material: peripheral blood. These TCRs come from a woman younger than 30 with acute or convalescent COVID-19.

V is TRBV7-2 and J is TRBJ2-5; 10 nucleotides agree with TRBD1. Germline CDR1 and CDR2: SGHTA and FQGNSA. The CDR3 loop spans 17 amino acids. Germline trimming cut 5 bases from V and 5 bases from J; bases unmatched to any gene: 14. This CDR3 reads CASSRGLGQGFGETQYF. CDR3 sequence (DNA): TGTGCCAGCAGCCGCGGGTTGGGACAGGGGTTTGGTGAGACCCAGTACTTC.

The V and J genes are TRBV7-8 and TRBJ1-6, with a possible D match to TRBD1 (6 bases). Trimming removed 5 bases at V and 8 bases at J, with 16 bases between. The CDR3 has 15 residues. The germline CDR1 and CDR2 sequences are SGHVS and FQNEAQ. The DNA of the CDR3 is TGTGCCAGCAGCGCCAGGGGTGTAGGGGATTCACCCCTCCACTTT. Residues: CASSARGVGDSPLHF. Drawing the rest from reference TRBV7-8 and TRBJ1-6, the complete variable domain is GAGVSQSPRYKVAKRGQDVALRCDPISGHVSLFWYQQALGQGPEFLTYFQNEAQLDKSGLPSDRFFAERPEGSVSTLKIQRTQQEDSAVYLCASSARGVGDSPLHFGNGTRLTVT.

The chain joins TRBV28 to TRBJ2-7; 8 positions match TRBD1. Germline V lookup: CDR1 MDHEN, CDR2 SYDVKM. CDR3 length: 11 amino acids. J was trimmed by 6 bases and V by 8 bases; bases with no gene match: 3. The CDR3, as DNA: TGTGCCAGCTCTCAGGGGGCCGAGCAGTACTTC. This codes for CASSQGAEQYF.

This chain connects TRBV30 to TRBJ2-7, with TRBD1 matching 7 bases. Germline CDR1 reads GTSNPN; CDR2 reads SVGIG (reference sequence). The CDR3 covers 14 residues. Germline trimming cut 2 bases from V and 3 bases from J; bases unmatched to any gene: 7. The CDR3 is CAWSIQGPLYEQYF. The CDR3, as DNA: TGTGCCTGGAGTATACAGGGGCCCCTCTACGAGCAGTACTTC.

This rearrangement joins TRBV10-1 to TRBJ1-1, with D perhaps TRBD1 (5 bases). Germline V lookup: CDR1 WNHNN, CDR2 SYGVQD (reference sequence). The CDR3 is 15 amino acids. Trimming shortened V by 6 bases and J by 1 base, and 15 bases separated the two germline ends. DNA of the CDR3: TGCGCCAGCAGCCGGACCAGGGTTGGGAACACTGAAGCTTTCTTT. It specifies CASSRTRVGNTEAFF.

V and J are TRBV4-1 and TRBJ1-5; possibly TRBD1 for D (6 bases). V was clipped by 3 bases and J by 2 bases, with 8 bases between them. The CDR3 totals 14 residues. The germline gives CDR1 MGHRA, CDR2 YSYEKL. The CDR3 sequence is CASSQTGGNQPQHF. CDR3 DNA sequence: TGCGCCAGCAGCCAGACAGGAGGCAATCAGCCCCAGCATTTT.

The chain uses TRBV5-1 and TRBJ1-2; 9 bases line up with TRBD1. This CDR3 has 16 residues. CDR1 and CDR2 from the germline V gene are SGHRS and YFSETQ. V was pared by 0 bases and J by 0 bases, with 3 bases of the junction left unmatched. The chain's CDR3 is CASSLGTGDTNYGYTF. DNA of the CDR3: TGCGCCAGCAGCTTGGGGACAGGGGATACTAACTATGGCTACACCTTC.

This rearrangement joins TRBV2 to TRBJ1-2, with 12 bases identical to TRBD1. Germline CDR1 SNHLY, CDR2 FYNNEI. The length of the CDR3 is 15 residues. V was clipped by 2 bases and J by 8 bases; unmatched bases: 6. CDR3 protein: CASSEWGQGAIGYTF. CDR3 nucleotide sequence: TGTGCCAGCAGTGAATGGGGACAGGGGGCGATCGGCTACACCTTC. Complete variable domain (other parts from reference TRBV2 and TRBJ1-2): EPEVTQTPSHQVTQMGQEVILRCVPISNHLYFYWYRQILGQKVEFLVSFYNNEISEKSEIFDDQFSVERPDGSNFTLKIRSTKLEDSAMYFCASSEWGQGAIGYTFGSGTRLTVV.

This clone appeared a few times. The chain is built from TRBV10-3 and TRBJ2-5; a possible D gene is TRBD1 (6 bases). This CDR3 has 14 amino acids. The germline V and J ends were trimmed by 5 bases and 7 bases, with 17 bases remaining between them. Per germline, CDR1 ENHRY and CDR2 SYGVKD. This chain's CDR3 is CAISRLQGSSTQYF. The CDR3 region has the DNA TGTGCCATCAGTAGATTACAGGGTTCGTCGACCCAGTACTTC.